Each of the 11 T cell receptor beta chains below was sequenced from the same sample in a study of blood T cell repertoires in COVID-19. Data came from immunoSEQ multiplex PCR; TCRdb stores just in-frame clones and leaves some out. This table holds about 300,000 clones, 70% to 90% found once. The specimen was peripheral blood. The source is a woman aged 25 to 39 who had recovered from COVID-19.

This clone was picked up one time. The genes are TRBV11-2 and TRBJ1-2; D call uncertain. V lost 1 base to trimming and J lost 3 bases, with 15 bases between them. Germline V gene lookup returns CDR1 SGHAT and CDR2 FQNNGV. The CDR3 loop spans 16 amino acids. The CDR3 nucleotides are TGTGCCAGCAGCTTAGCCCCTGGAGGAAAACACTATGGCTACACCTTC. Its translation is CASSLAPGGKHYGYTF. Using reference TRBV11-2 and TRBJ1-2 for the parts outside the CDR3, the full variable domain is EAGVAQSPRYKIIEKRQSVAFWCNPISGHATLYWYQQILGQGPKLLIQFQNNGVVDDSQLPKDRFSAERLKGVDSTLKIQPAKLEDSAVYLCASSLAPGGKHYGYTFGSGTRLTVV.

Note on this clone: Other DNA sequences of this sample code for an identical CDR3. The CDR3 is CASSPTGNYGYTF. The CDR3 nucleotides read TGTGCCAGCTCACCGACAGGGAACTATGGCTACACCTTC. V gene TRBV18 combines with J gene TRBJ1-2, with 7 nucleotides matching TRBD1. The junction had 0 bases not matched to a gene; V was cut back by 3 bases and J by 2 bases. Germline loops: CDR1 KGHSH, CDR2 LQKENI. The CDR3 is 13 amino acids.

In DNA form, the CDR3 reads TGTGCCAGCAGGGAAAGAGGTACAGGGTGGGCAAATCAGCCCCAGCATTTT. Protein sequence: CASRERGTGWANQPQHF. The rearrangement joins TRBV27 to TRBJ1-5, with TRBD1 as a possible D gene (6 bases). The CDR3 runs 17 residues. Per the germline V gene, CDR1 is MNHEY and CDR2 is SMNVEV (reference sequence). Trimming stripped 6 bases from V and 4 bases from J, with 22 bases between.

In DNA, the CDR3 is TGTGCCACCAGTGAGTCAGGGGTCTATGGCTACACCTTC. This sequence encodes CATSESGVYGYTF. The chain uses TRBV24-1 and TRBJ1-2, with D tentatively TRBD1 (6 bases). The germline gives CDR1 KGHDR, CDR2 SFDVKD. The CDR3 contains 13 residues. V was shortened by 4 bases and J by 4 bases, with 9 bases between the two germline ends.

The rearrangement links TRBV7-2 to TRBJ2-1, with 8 bases aligning to TRBD2. V lost 1 base, J lost 7 bases, and 6 bases stayed unmatched. CDR1 SGHTA and CDR2 FQGNSA come from the germline V gene. This CDR3 spans 15 amino acids. The CDR3 DNA reads as TGTGCCAGCAGCTTAGACGGGGGGGGTCGGAATGAGCAGTTCTTC. Translating it yields CASSLDGGGRNEQFF. The complete variable domain, with remaining parts taken from reference TRBV7-2 and TRBJ2-1, reads GAGVSQSPSNKVTEKGKDVELRCDPISGHTALYWYRQSLGQGLEFLIYFQGNSAPDKSGLPSDRFSAERTGGSVSTLTIQRTQQEDSAVYLCASSLDGGGRNEQFFGPGTRLTVL.

The V and J genes are TRBV18 and TRBJ1-1; maybe TRBD1 (5 bases). The CDR3 covers 15 residues. The V and J ends lost 2 bases and 4 bases respectively, with 14 bases between them. From germline, CDR1 is KGHSH and CDR2 LQKENI. The CDR3: CASSPGGRVGTEAFF. CDR3 nucleotide sequence: TGTGCCAGCTCACCAGGCGGCAGGGTCGGCACTGAAGCTTTCTTT.

This chain connects TRBV7-2 to TRBJ2-7; no reliable D call. Trimming pared 2 bases from V and 3 bases from J, leaving 14 bases between. The CDR3 runs 15 residues. Germline V gives CDR1 SGHTA, CDR2 FQGNSA. This chain's CDR3 is CASSLMASGGYEQYF. CDR3 sequence (DNA): TGTGCCAGCAGCTTAATGGCGTCGGGTGGCTACGAGCAGTACTTC.

The rearrangement joins TRBV10-3 to TRBJ2-7, with D maybe TRBD1 (5 bases). The germline V gene has CDR1 ENHRY and CDR2 SYGVKD. Trimming shortened V by 6 bases and J by 5 bases, and 14 bases separated the two germline ends. The CDR3 contains 13 residues. The CDR3 nucleotides read TGTGCCATCAGGGAGACGGTACAGGACGAGCAGTACTTC. Its translation: CAIRETVQDEQYF.

The chain joins TRBV2 to TRBJ2-7; 7 bases align to TRBD1. The CDR3 covers 13 residues. CDR1 is SNHLY and CDR2 is FYNNEI in the germline V gene. Germline trimming cut 10 bases from V and 0 bases from J; bases unmatched to any gene: 6. This chain's CDR3 is CATKQGPSYEQYF. In DNA form, the CDR3 reads TGTGCCACCAAACAGGGGCCCTCCTACGAGCAGTACTTC.

This clone was counted only a few times. The chain carries TRBV18 and TRBJ2-7; maybe TRBD1 (6 bases). V was pared by 6 bases and J by 2 bases, with 11 bases between. Germline CDR1 is KGHSH and CDR2 is LQKENI. The CDR3 spans 13 residues. This chain's CDR3 is CASSLRGPYEQYF. The CDR3 nucleotides are TGTGCCAGCTCCCTCAGGGGCCCCTACGAGCAGTACTTC.

The chain joins TRBV28 to TRBJ1-1; TRBD1 agrees at 11 bases. Germline V lookup: CDR1 MDHEN, CDR2 SYDVKM. This CDR3 is built from 14 residues. J was trimmed by 8 bases and V by 3 bases; bases with no gene match: 5. The CDR3 here is CASSLGGQGAEAFF. The CDR3 region has the DNA TGTGCCAGCAGTTTGGGAGGACAGGGGGCCGAAGCTTTCTTT.